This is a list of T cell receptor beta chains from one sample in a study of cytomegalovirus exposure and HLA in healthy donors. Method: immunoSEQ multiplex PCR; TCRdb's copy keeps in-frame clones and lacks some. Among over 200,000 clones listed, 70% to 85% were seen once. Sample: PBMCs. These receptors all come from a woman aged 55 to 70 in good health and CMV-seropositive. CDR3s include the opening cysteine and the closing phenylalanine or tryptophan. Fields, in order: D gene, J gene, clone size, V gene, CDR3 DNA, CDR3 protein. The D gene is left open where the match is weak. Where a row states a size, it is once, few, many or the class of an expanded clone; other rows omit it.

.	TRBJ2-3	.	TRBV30	TGTGCCTGGAGGGCGGGACAGGGACTAGTCGGTTCTTCCACAGATACGCAGTATTTT	CAWRAGQGLVGSSTDTQYF
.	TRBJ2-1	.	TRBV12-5	TGTGCTAGTGGTAACTCCAACCAGTTCTTC	CASGNSNQFF
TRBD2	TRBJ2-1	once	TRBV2	TGTGCCAGCAGTGAGAGACCAGCGGGAGGGCCAGTTGAGCAGTTCTTC	CASSERPAGGPVEQFF
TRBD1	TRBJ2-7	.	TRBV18	TGTGCCAGCTCACCGTCCTCGATAAGGGGGCAGGTCTACTTC	CASSPSSIRGQVYF
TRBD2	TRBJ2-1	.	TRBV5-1	TGCGCCAGCAGCTTGGTGGCGGGGGGGGGTGAGCAGTTCTTC	CASSLVAGGGEQFF
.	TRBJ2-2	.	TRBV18	TGTGCCAGCTCACCAGGACAGAACACCGGGGAGCTGTTTTTT	CASSPGQNTGELFF
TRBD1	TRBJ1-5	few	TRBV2	TGTGCCAGCACGGAGACAGGGGTTAATCAGCCCCAGCATTTT	CASTETGVNQPQHF
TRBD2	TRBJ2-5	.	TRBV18	TGTGCCAGCTCACCAGGGCGGCCCCTTGCGGGGGGACAGTACTTC	CASSPGRPLAGGQYF
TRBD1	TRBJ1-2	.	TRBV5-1	TGCGCCAGCAGCTTGGCAGGACAGGACGGCTATGGCTACACCTTC	CASSLAGQDGYGYTF
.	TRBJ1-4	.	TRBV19	TGTGCCAGTAGTGCGCAGGATGAAAAACTGTTTTTT	CASSAQDEKLFF
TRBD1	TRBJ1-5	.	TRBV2	TGTGCCAGCAGTGACGGACAGGGGGCAAGACAGCCCCAGCATTTT	CASSDGQGARQPQHF
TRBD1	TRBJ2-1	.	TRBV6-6	TGTGCCAGCAGTTATCGACAGGGCCCCTACAATGAGCAGTTCTTC	CASSYRQGPYNEQFF
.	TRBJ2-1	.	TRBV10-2	TGCGCCAGCATAGGGGGGAGGGTCGGTGAGCAGTTCTTC	CASIGGRVGEQFF
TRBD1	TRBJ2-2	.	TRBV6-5	TGTGCCAGCAGTTACCCTACAGGGGGTATCGGGGAGCTGTTTTTT	CASSYPTGGIGELFF
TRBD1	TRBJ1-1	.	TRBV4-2	TGTGCCAGCAGCCAAGATCCCCAGACAGGGGAGAACACTGAAGCTTTCTTT	CASSQDPQTGENTEAFF
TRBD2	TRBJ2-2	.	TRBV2	TGTGCCAGCAGTGCTACCGGTGGACTAGCAGCCGGGGAGCTGTTTTTT	CASSATGGLAAGELFF
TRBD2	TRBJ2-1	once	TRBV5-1	TGCGCCAGCAGCTGGGCCCCAGGGACTAGCGGGCGCTACAATGAGCAGTTCTTC	CASSWAPGTSGRYNEQFF
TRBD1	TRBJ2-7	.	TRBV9	TGTGCCAGCAGCGCCGTATCCGGGACAGGGCCTTACGAGCAGTACTTC	CASSAVSGTGPYEQYF
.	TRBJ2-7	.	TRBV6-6	TGTGCCAGCAGAGGACAGGGAGGGTACGAGCAGTACTTC	CASRGQGGYEQYF
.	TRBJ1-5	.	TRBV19	TGTGCCAGTAGTATAGATCGCGCTGAGGGGCCCCAGCATTTT	CASSIDRAEGPQHF
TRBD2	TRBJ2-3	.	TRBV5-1	TGCGCCAGCAGCTTGATTGGCGGGAGGGGAACAGATACGCAGTATTTT	CASSLIGGRGTDTQYF
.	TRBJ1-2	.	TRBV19	TGTGCCAGTAAAACCGACGACAACTCCGCATATGGCTACACCTTC	CASKTDDNSAYGYTF